This T cell receptor beta chain is from a study of T-cell reconstitution after alpha-beta-depleted transplantation in children. Study results and limitations: High day-60 TCRbeta diversity in some patients came from surviving recipient T cells and thymic progenitors. Diversity and T-cell counts at one year after transplant derived mostly from new T cells. Where alpha-beta T cells came from about two months after transplant was reportedly several hundred expanded graft clones.

In the case of this clonotype: Its cognate antigen is unknown.

It was with unique molecular identifiers that the TCRbeta library was prepared. MiXCR, run by TCRdb on the PCR reads, gives a single entry per CDR3 protein. This repertoire shows 900,000 or so distinct CDR3 sequences, about 16% found once; its top ten account for roughly 5%. The sequence came from a male patient aged 10 to 17 who had a stem cell transplant for acute lymphoblastic leukemia, so the T cells may come from the graft donor. The sample consisted of PBMCs, mostly from graft donor cells, taken 360 days after TCRalphabeta/CD19-depleted stem cell transplant.

CDR3 sequence (DNA): TGCGCCAGCAGCCAGCTCCTTGGGCAGGGCACGGAAAACATTCAGTACTTC. Protein sequence: CASSQLLGQGTENIQYF. The chain joins TRBV4-1 to TRBJ2-4; the D gene is possibly TRBD1 (5 bases). V was cut by 3 bases and J by 5 bases, with 20 bases left in between. CDR1 is MGHRA, CDR2 YSYEKL, per germline. This CDR3 is 17 amino acids long.